This T cell receptor (beta chain) originates from a study of T-cell reconstitution after alpha-beta-depleted transplantation in children. This clonotype showed up just a few times. Preparation of the TCRbeta library involved a method that used unique molecular identifiers. TCRdb reprocessed the PCR reads with MiXCR, giving one entry per CDR3 protein. The sample records about 610,000 distinct CDR3 sequences, about 10% being singletons. The sequenced sample was PBMCs from the stem cell graft donor, obtained from the stem cell graft. The sequence came from a human donor who donated a stem cell graft to a child with acute myeloid leukemia.

The CDR3 protein is CASLTGGGNTIYF. CDR3 in DNA: TGTGCCAGCCTTACAGGCGGTGGAAACACCATATATTTT. The rearrangement uses TRBV12-3 or TRBV12-4 and TRBJ1-3; weak D call: TRBD1 (5 bases). This CDR3 contains 13 residues. Trimming shortened V by 8 bases and J by 3 bases, and 11 bases separated the two germline ends.